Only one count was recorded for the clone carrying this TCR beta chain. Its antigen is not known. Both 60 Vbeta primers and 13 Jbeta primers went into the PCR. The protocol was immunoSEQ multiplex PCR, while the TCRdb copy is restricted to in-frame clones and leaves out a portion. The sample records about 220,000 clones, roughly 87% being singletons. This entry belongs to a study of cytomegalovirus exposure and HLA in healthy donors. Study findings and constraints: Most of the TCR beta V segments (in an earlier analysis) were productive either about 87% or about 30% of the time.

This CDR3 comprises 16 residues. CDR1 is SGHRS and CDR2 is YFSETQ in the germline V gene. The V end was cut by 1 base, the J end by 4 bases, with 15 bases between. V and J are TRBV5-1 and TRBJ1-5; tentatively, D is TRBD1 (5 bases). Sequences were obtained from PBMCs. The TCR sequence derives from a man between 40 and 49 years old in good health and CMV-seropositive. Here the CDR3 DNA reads TGCGCCAGCAGCTTGTATCCGGGGGGAAGAAATCAGCCCCAGCATTTT. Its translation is CASSLYPGGRNQPQHF. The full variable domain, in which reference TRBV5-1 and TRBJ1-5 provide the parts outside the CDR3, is KAGVTQTPRYLIKTRGQQVTLSCSPISGHRSVSWYQQTPGQGLQFLFEYFSETQRNKGNFPGRFSGRQFSNSRSEMNVSTLELGDSALYLCASSLYPGGRNQPQHFGDGTRLSIL.